This T cell receptor beta chain was sequenced in a study of blood T cell repertoires in COVID-19 (dated by TCRdb to 2018 to 2020). Turning to the overall study: Collaborator samples came from the United States, Italy and Spain and covered acute and convalescent phases of COVID-19. The prospective study material was composed of cDNA or gDNA derived from T cells, B-cell-depleted T cells, or PBMCs. The dataset comprised deeply sampled blood TCRbeta repertoires from subjects exposed to, actively infected with, or recovered from COVID-19. The repertoires were released in a freely available public database meant as a resource for research on the immune response to SARS-CoV-2. The samples were drawn from two sources: the first 160 participants of the ongoing ImmuneRACE study, and 950 to 1,500 subjects contributed by 6 global collaborators. Sample metadata almost always included a de-identified subject ID, COVID-19 status, age in years and sex. Where available, HLA class I and class II types were taken from metadata supplied by the sample provider and were not determined by assay-based typing.

In Seattle, one collaborating source enrolled patients while the infection was active and tracked those patients longitudinally over the course of disease. Whole blood was collected in K2EDTA tubes by collaborating institutions according to the institutions' own protocols. Collaborator samples were shipped for TCRbeta analysis as frozen whole blood, isolated PBMCs, or DNA extracted from either sample type. Concerning this clone itself: The target of this receptor is not known. No per-base quality is available; no much larger clone lies one base away. Other nucleotide sequences in the sample specify the same CDR3.

TCRbeta CDR3 regions were amplified from genomic DNA by means of the immunoSEQ Assay, a bias-controlled multiplex PCR. The paper's processing steps were these. The number of nucleated cells in each sample was estimated from the amplification of reference gene primers within the assay. To quantify the absolute abundance of each unique TCRbeta CDR3 rearrangement, sequence reads were collapsed and filtered. For each sample, productive Simpson clonality was calculated as the square root of Simpson's diversity index over productive rearrangements. TCRdb mirrors the immuneACCESS table, restricted to in-frame sequences. Some clones are absent from its copies; in checked studies, under half trace to an unresolved V gene, and the reason for the others is unknown. V and J calls and clone size are as listed in that table; D and trimming were resolved from the DNA. Within this sample are hundreds of thousands of clones, with 89% of them counted one time only. The biggest ten clones account for 0.75% to 0.9% of the sample.

Broader findings and caveats from the paper: The amount of clinical and demographic metadata varied by source and participant and was provided uncurated.

The sample taken for sequencing was peripheral blood. This TCR came from a man aged 18-30 years with COVID-19, enrolled during active disease.

The CDR3 is CASSGRGAYEQYF. The DNA is TGTGCCAGCAGCGGCAGGGGGGCCTACGAGCAGTACTTC. The chain is assembled from TRBV7-9 and TRBJ2-7; the D segment could be TRBD1, given 7 matching bases. From the cysteine up to the phenylalanine, the CDR3 has a length of 13 residues. The kept DNA is CDR3 alone, 39 bases in frame from the first base. V and J are truncated by 5 bases and 2 bases respectively, leaving an intervening sequence of 10 bases. CDR1 SEHNR and CDR2 FQNEAQ were looked up in the germline V gene (reference sequence).